The following is a T cell receptor (beta chain) sequence with its context. Antigen specificity is unknown. The data originate from a study of identical twins. General study points: With abundant cord blood beta clonotypes, insertions were fewer; memory repertoires showed no such pattern.

Germline assignment: CDR1 DFQATT and CDR2 SNEGSKA (reference sequence). Deletions cut 0 bases from V and 7 bases from J, with 6 bases between. CDR3 length equals 11 residues. TCRdb recomputed calls from the 5' RACE reads with MiXCR, one row per CDR3 protein. The table has approximately 500,000 distinct CDR3 sequences, roughly 24% seen once. This sample was shared with a second study, whose subject was T cells expressing NK-cell markers. That paper notes: Of eight sequenced donors, seven were HCMV-seropositive and one HCMV-seronegative. A range of about 1.0-8% of CD8+ T cells consisted of dominant NKG2C+ clonotypes in 5 to 7 donors.

The source of this sequence is a woman under 30 in good health. Sequencing was performed on CD4+ T cells sorted from blood. This sequence joins TRBV20-1 and TRBJ2-5; no clear D. The CDR3 protein is CSARDIGTQYF. CDR3 coding DNA: TGCAGTGCTAGAGATATCGGGACCCAGTACTTC.